Below are 29 T cell receptor beta chains sequenced from a single sample in a study of T cell changes during pregnancy in multiple sclerosis. Clones were read by immunoSEQ multiplex PCR, and TCRdb kept only the in-frame ones, dropping some. The data show around 46,000 clones, 85% to 90% seen once. This material consisted of CD8+ T cells from peripheral blood mononuclear cells, taken in the second trimester of pregnancy. These receptors originate from a female donor with multiple sclerosis, enrolled in a pregnancy study.

The V gene is TRBV6-1, the J gene TRBJ2-7; possible D gene TRBD2, 5 bases. This CDR3 comprises 14 residues. The V gene's germline CDR1 is MNHNS and CDR2 SASEGT. The V end was cut by 8 bases, the J end by 1 base, with 15 bases between. CDR3 sequence reads: CASHVGWESYEQYF. The CDR3 DNA reads TGTGCCAGCCACGTCGGGTGGGAGTCCTACGAGCAGTACTTC.

The V call is TRBV5-6, the J call TRBJ2-1; D is possibly TRBD2 (6 bases). The length of the CDR3 is 16 residues. Germline values: CDR1 SGHDT, CDR2 YYEEEE. Trimming took off 3 bases at V and 3 bases at J, with 16 bases between the two ends. CDR3 sequence: CASSSSWEVDYNEQFF. As DNA, the CDR3 is TGTGCCAGCAGCTCATCATGGGAGGTGGACTACAATGAGCAGTTCTTC. Complete variable domain (other parts from reference TRBV5-6 and TRBJ2-1): DAGVTQSPTHLIKTRGQQVTLRCSPKSGHDTVSWYQQALGQGPQFIFQYYEEEERQRGNFPDRFSGHQFPNYSSELNVNALLLGDSALYLCASSSSWEVDYNEQFFGPGTRLTVL.

V usage is TRBV4-1 and J usage is TRBJ2-3, with a weak D call TRBD2 (6 bases). The CDR3 has 16 residues. In germline, CDR1 is MGHRA, CDR2 YSYEKL. V was shortened by 1 base and J by 4 bases, with 15 bases between the two germline ends. The CDR3 is CASSQGWGVRADTQYF. The CDR3 bases are TGCGCCAGCAGCCAAGGTTGGGGGGTGCGGGCAGATACGCAGTATTTT.

The rearrangement links TRBV5-8 to TRBJ1-1, with a tentative D call TRBD1 (6 bases). The CDR3 spans 13 residues. V gave up 2 bases and J gave up 2 bases, with 7 bases separating them. The germline gives CDR1 SGHTS, CDR2 YDEGEE. CDR3 amino acids: CASSLQGNTEAFF. The CDR3 nucleotides read TGTGCCAGCAGCTTACAGGGAAACACTGAAGCTTTCTTT.

The chain has TRBV27 and TRBJ2-1; D might be TRBD2 (5 bases). V was cut by 7 bases and J by 9 bases, with 16 bases left in between. The germline V gene encodes CDR1 MNHEY and CDR2 SMNVEV (reference sequence). The CDR3 has 13 amino acids. CDR3 nucleotides: TGTGCCAGCACCCAACTGGGGAGCACTGAGCAGTTCTTC. Its protein is CASTQLGSTEQFF.

V gene TRBV6-6 combines with J gene TRBJ1-1; 9 bases match TRBD1. This CDR3 has 15 residues. V lost 7 bases and J lost 6; bases outside the gene matches: 12. Per the germline V gene, CDR1 is MNHNY and CDR2 is SVGAGI (reference sequence). Written as DNA, the CDR3 is TGTGCCAGCACCAACAGGGGACAGGGTATACCTGAAGCTTTCTTT. It is translated as CASTNRGQGIPEAFF.

The V call is TRBV7-9, the J call TRBJ2-7; TRBD2 aligns across 7 bases. Germline trimming cut 4 bases from V and 6 bases from J; bases unmatched to any gene: 9. Per germline, CDR1 SEHNR and CDR2 FQNEAQ (reference sequence). There are 14 residues in the CDR3. CDR3 sequence: CASSSSGIVAEQYF. Written as DNA, the CDR3 is TGTGCCAGCAGCTCAAGCGGGATAGTAGCCGAGCAGTACTTC.

This chain links TRBV18 with TRBJ2-7; D perhaps matches TRBD1 (6 bases). In germline, CDR1 is KGHSH, CDR2 LQKENI. Deletions cut 2 bases from V and 3 bases from J, with 14 bases between. The CDR3 has 15 amino acids. CDR3 bases: TGTGCCAGCTCACCAATTGGACAGAAGAACTACGAGCAGTACTTC. Residues: CASSPIGQKNYEQYF.

The CDR3 loop reads CASRSGQENSPLHF. CDR3 in DNA: TGTGCCAGCAGGTCGGGACAGGAAAATTCACCCCTCCACTTT. The rearrangement joins TRBV6-1 to TRBJ1-6; 8 positions agree with TRBD1. CDR1 and CDR2 from the germline V gene are MNHNS and SASEGT. V dropped 6 bases and J dropped 7; count of bases not matched to a gene: 5. The CDR3 has 14 residues.

This clone was observed a few times. This sequence joins TRBV5-5 and TRBJ1-1; TRBD1 is a possible D gene (6 bases). This CDR3 region has 15 residues. Germline loops: CDR1 SGHKS, CDR2 YYEKEE (reference sequence). Trimming removed 3 bases at V and 1 base at J, with 13 bases between. Here the CDR3 reads CASSSPGHRNTEAFF. The CDR3, as DNA: TGTGCCAGCAGCTCCCCGGGACACAGGAACACTGAAGCTTTCTTT. Full variable domain (rest looked up from reference TRBV5-5 and TRBJ1-1): DAGVTQSPTHLIKTRGQQVTLRCSPISGHKSVSWYQQVLGQGPQFIFQYYEKEERGRGNFPDRFSARQFPNYSSELNVNALLLGDSALYLCASSSPGHRNTEAFFGQGTRLTVV.

Only one count was recorded for this clone. The chain joins TRBV9 to TRBJ2-6, with D uncertain. From germline, CDR1 is SGDLS and CDR2 YYNGEE. V gave up 0 bases and J gave up 2 bases, with 9 bases separating them. The CDR3 runs 16 residues. The CDR3 region has the DNA TGTGCCAGCAGCGTAGGGGCCAAGGCTGGGGCCAACGTCCTGACTTTC. It yields the protein CASSVGAKAGANVLTF.

This clone came up a few times. This chain links TRBV28 with TRBJ1-3; D uncertain. Trimming pared 1 base from V and 2 bases from J, leaving 6 bases between. Germline-derived CDR1 and CDR2 are MDHEN and SYDVKM. The CDR3 runs to 14 residues. The CDR3 is CASSLFGPGNTIYF. For the CDR3, the DNA is TGTGCCAGCAGTTTATTTGGGCCTGGAAACACCATATATTTT.

This chain connects TRBV7-6 to TRBJ2-1; 7 positions agree with TRBD1. Germline lookup yields CDR1 SGHVS and CDR2 FNYEAQ. The CDR3 consists of 13 residues. The ends lost 5 bases at V and 6 bases at J; junction bases unmatched: 4. This CDR3 is CASSPGTVNEQFF. The DNA for the CDR3 is TGTGCCAGCAGCCCCGGGACAGTCAATGAGCAGTTCTTC.

This rearrangement joins TRBV27 to TRBJ2-1; D perhaps matches TRBD1 (7 bases). This CDR3 is 14 amino acids long. V was cut by 6 bases and J by 3 bases, with 12 bases left in between. CDR1 is MNHEY and CDR2 is SMNVEV in the germline V gene (reference sequence). CDR3 amino acids: CASSPGGIYNEQFF. Written as DNA, the CDR3 is TGTGCCAGCAGCCCAGGGGGGATCTACAATGAGCAGTTCTTC.

V gene TRBV7-9 combines with J gene TRBJ2-2; TRBD1 agrees at 9 bases. The CDR3 totals 14 residues. J gave up 7 bases and V 3 bases, and 3 bases lay outside the gene matches. Germline CDR1 is SEHNR and CDR2 is FQNEAQ (reference sequence). The CDR3 reads CASSFTGGHGELFF. The CDR3 DNA sequence: TGTGCCAGCAGCTTTACAGGGGGCCACGGGGAGCTGTTTTTT.

The V and J genes are TRBV11-2 and TRBJ1-2, with TRBD1 matching over 8 bases. Unmatched junction bases numbered 5, after V lost 1 base and J lost 4 bases. CDR1 and CDR2 from the germline V gene are SGHAT and FQNNGV. This CDR3 is 15 amino acids long. CDR3 DNA: TGTGCCAGCAGCTTAGGCCAGGGGGCGGTCTATGGCTACACCTTC. This codes for CASSLGQGAVYGYTF.

V gene TRBV6-1 combines with J gene TRBJ2-1; 9 nucleotides match TRBD2. CDR1 MNHNS and CDR2 SASEGT come from the germline V gene. The length of the CDR3 is 15 residues. With 1 base clipped from V and 4 bases from J, the junction kept 2 bases outside the gene matches. The CDR3 DNA is TGTGCCAGCAGTGAAGTAAGCGGGGGGTACAATGAGCAGTTCTTC. Translated: CASSEVSGGYNEQFF.

The chain couples TRBV4-2 to TRBJ1-2; no firm D call. V was trimmed by 0 bases and J by 4 bases, leaving 12 bases between them. The V gene's germline CDR1 is LGHNA and CDR2 YNFKEQ. The CDR3 totals 15 residues. This CDR3 is CASSQEEGGSYGYTF. CDR3 DNA sequence: TGTGCCAGCAGCCAAGAAGAAGGCGGATCCTATGGCTACACCTTC.

The rearrangement joins TRBV29-1 to TRBJ2-3, with a possible D match to TRBD2 (6 bases). V lost 8 bases, J lost 0 bases, and 15 bases lay in between. In germline, CDR1 is SQVTM, CDR2 ANQGSEA. The CDR3 is made up of 14 amino acids. The CDR3: CSPTRVGSTDTQYF. For the CDR3, the DNA is TGCAGCCCGACTAGGGTCGGGAGCACAGATACGCAGTATTTT.

The chain carries TRBV19 and TRBJ2-5, with D possibly being TRBD1 (5 bases). V was trimmed by 10 bases and J by 7 bases, leaving 13 bases between them. The CDR3 is 11 residues long. Per the germline V gene, CDR1 is LNHDA and CDR2 is SQIVND (reference sequence). CDR3 amino acids: CATFGRGTQYF. DNA of the CDR3: TGTGCCACCTTCGGTAGGGGGACCCAGTACTTC.

The chain is built from TRBV27 and TRBJ2-1, with D uncertain. Germline CDR1 MNHEY, CDR2 SMNVEV (reference sequence). This CDR3 has 14 amino acids. Trimming removed 4 bases from V and 8 bases from J, with 15 bases in between. The CDR3 sequence: CASSWFSAHDEQFF. In nucleotides, the CDR3 is TGTGCCAGCAGTTGGTTTAGTGCGCACGATGAGCAGTTCTTC.

The chain employs TRBV6-5 and TRBJ2-5; D gene uncertain. The germline gives CDR1 MNHEY, CDR2 SVGAGI. V was cut by 0 bases and J by 2 bases, with 4 bases left in between. The CDR3 is 13 amino acids. DNA of the CDR3: TGTGCCAGCAGTTACTCCAATCAAGAGACCCAGTACTTC. Translated, it gives CASSYSNQETQYF.

V usage is TRBV7-9 and J usage is TRBJ2-7; possible D gene TRBD2, 5 bases. This CDR3 is 15 amino acids long. V was clipped by 6 bases and J by 1 base, with 16 bases between them. Germline V CDR1 and CDR2: SEHNR, FQNEAQ (reference sequence). The CDR3 protein is CASRDHRGNSYEQYF. The CDR3 nucleotides read TGTGCCAGCAGGGACCACAGAGGGAATTCCTACGAGCAGTACTTC.

J is TRBJ1-1 and V is TRBV7-3; the D gene is possibly TRBD1 (5 bases). CDR3 length: 13 amino acids. Germline V gene lookup returns CDR1 SGHTA and CDR2 FQGTGA. Trimming shortened V by 6 bases and J by 4 bases, and 12 bases separated the two germline ends. The CDR3, as DNA: TGTGCCAGCAGGAATTCTGACAGCACTGAAGCTTTCTTT. Translated, it gives CASRNSDSTEAFF.

This sequence joins TRBV27 and TRBJ1-1; possibly TRBD1 for D (5 bases). Germline loops: CDR1 MNHEY, CDR2 SMNVEV (reference sequence). The CDR3 sequence is 13 residues long. V was pared by 4 bases and J by 4 bases, with 10 bases between. The CDR3 reads CASSWGGGTEAFF. In DNA, the CDR3 is TGTGCCAGCAGTTGGGGGGGTGGCACTGAAGCTTTCTTT.

The rearrangement links TRBV30 to TRBJ1-2, with 11 bases lining up with TRBD1. Germline V gives CDR1 GTSNPN, CDR2 SVGIG (reference sequence). V was clipped by 5 bases and J by 5 bases; unmatched bases: 7. This CDR3 has 14 residues. CDR3 sequence: CAWSGTGGWYGYTF. The DNA for the CDR3 is TGTGCCTGGTCGGGGACAGGGGGTTGGTATGGCTACACCTTC.

The genes are TRBV6-5 and TRBJ2-2; possibly TRBD2 for D (5 bases). Trimming removed 2 bases from V and 6 bases from J, with 16 bases in between. There are 16 residues in the CDR3. Germline CDR1 is MNHEY and CDR2 is SVGAGI. The DNA of the CDR3 is TGTGCCAGCAGTTACCGCGGGCAGGATGGCGCCGGGGAGCTGTTTTTT. Translated, it gives CASSYRGQDGAGELFF.

V is TRBV29-1 and J is TRBJ2-2, with TRBD1 matching 8 bases. Germline CDR1 is SQVTM and CDR2 is ANQGSEA. This CDR3 spans 15 amino acids. V gave up 7 bases and J gave up 1 base; unmatched junction bases: 8. Written as DNA, the CDR3 is TGCAGCGCTCTACTTGGGACAGGGAACACCGGGGAGCTGTTTTTT. This translates into CSALLGTGNTGELFF.

The chain has TRBV27 and TRBJ2-5, with D unresolved. Germline assignment: CDR1 MNHEY and CDR2 SMNVEV (reference sequence). The CDR3 length is 13 residues. V was pared by 7 bases and J by 5 bases, with 14 bases between. CDR3 sequence: CASTLRYGETQYF. In DNA, the CDR3 is TGTGCCAGCACTTTGCGGTACGGCGAGACCCAGTACTTC.